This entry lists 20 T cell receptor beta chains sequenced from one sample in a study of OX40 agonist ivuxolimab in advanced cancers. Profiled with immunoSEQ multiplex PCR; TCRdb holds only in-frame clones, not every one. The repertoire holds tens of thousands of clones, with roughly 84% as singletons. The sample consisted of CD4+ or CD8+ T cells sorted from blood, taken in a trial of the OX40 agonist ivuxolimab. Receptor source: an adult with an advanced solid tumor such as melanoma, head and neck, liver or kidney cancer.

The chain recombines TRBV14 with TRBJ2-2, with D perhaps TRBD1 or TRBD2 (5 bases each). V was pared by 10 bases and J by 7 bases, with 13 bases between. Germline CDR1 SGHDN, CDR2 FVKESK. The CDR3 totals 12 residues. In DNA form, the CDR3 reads TGTGCCACTACGGGACGGAGCGGGGAGCTGTTTTTT. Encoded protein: CATTGRSGELFF.

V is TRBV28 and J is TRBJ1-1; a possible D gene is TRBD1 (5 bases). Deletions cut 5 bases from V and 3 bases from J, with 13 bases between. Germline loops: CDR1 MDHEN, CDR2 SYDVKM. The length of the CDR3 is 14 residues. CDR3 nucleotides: TGTGCCAGCAGTCCGATTCCAGGGTACACTGAAGCTTTCTTT. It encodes CASSPIPGYTEAFF.

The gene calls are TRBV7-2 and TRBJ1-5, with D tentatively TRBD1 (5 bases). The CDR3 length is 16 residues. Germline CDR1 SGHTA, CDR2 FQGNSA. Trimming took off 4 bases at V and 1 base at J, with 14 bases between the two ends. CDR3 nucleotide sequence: TGTGCCAGCAGCTCCCACGCCCCAGGGAGCAATCAGCCCCAGCATTTT. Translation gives CASSSHAPGSNQPQHF.

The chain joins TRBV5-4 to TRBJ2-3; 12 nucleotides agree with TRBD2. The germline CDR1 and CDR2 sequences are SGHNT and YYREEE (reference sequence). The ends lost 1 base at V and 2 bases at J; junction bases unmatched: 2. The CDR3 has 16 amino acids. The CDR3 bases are TGTGCCAGCAGCTTGCTAGCGGGAGGGTTCACAGATACGCAGTATTTT. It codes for CASSLLAGGFTDTQYF.

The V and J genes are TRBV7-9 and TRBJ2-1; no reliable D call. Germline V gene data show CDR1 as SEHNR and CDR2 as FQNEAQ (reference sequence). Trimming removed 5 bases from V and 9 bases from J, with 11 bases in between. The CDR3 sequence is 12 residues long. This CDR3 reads CASSIDGAEQFF. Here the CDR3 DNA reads TGTGCCAGCAGCATTGATGGTGCTGAGCAGTTCTTC.

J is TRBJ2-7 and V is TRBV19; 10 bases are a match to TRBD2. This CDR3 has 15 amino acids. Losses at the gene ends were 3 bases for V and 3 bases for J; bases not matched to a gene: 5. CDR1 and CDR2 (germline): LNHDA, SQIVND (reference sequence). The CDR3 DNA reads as TGTGCCAGTAGTATCCAAGCTAGCGGGAGCTACGAGCAGTACTTC. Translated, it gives CASSIQASGSYEQYF.

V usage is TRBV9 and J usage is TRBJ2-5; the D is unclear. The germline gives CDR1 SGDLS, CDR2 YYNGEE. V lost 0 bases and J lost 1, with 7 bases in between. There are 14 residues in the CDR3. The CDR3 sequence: CASSVGTAQETQYF. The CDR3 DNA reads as TGTGCCAGCAGCGTAGGAACAGCCCAAGAGACCCAGTACTTC.

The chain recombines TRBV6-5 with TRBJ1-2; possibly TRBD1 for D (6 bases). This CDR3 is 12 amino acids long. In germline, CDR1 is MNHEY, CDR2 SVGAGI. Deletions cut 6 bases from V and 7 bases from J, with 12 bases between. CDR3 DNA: TGTGCCAGCAGGCGGACAGCTGGTGGCTACACCTTC. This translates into CASRRTAGGYTF.

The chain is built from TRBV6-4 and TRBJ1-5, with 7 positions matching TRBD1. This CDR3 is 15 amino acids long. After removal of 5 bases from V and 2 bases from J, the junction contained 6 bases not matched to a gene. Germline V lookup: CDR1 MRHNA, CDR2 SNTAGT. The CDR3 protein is CASSTGEGCNQPQHF. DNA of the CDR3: TGTGCCAGCAGTACAGGGGAGGGGTGCAATCAGCCCCAGCATTTT.

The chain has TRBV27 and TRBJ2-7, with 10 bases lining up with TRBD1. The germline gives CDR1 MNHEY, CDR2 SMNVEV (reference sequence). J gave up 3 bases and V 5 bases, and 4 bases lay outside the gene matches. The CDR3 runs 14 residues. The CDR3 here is CASSHRTGGYEQYF. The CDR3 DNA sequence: TGTGCCAGCAGTCACCGGACAGGGGGCTACGAGCAGTACTTC.

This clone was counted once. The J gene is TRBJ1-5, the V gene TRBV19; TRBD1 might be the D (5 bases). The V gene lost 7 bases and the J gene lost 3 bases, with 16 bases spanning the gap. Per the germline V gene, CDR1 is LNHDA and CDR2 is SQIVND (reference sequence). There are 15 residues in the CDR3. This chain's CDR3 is CASTKTAVYNQPQHF. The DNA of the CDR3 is TGTGCCAGTACCAAGACAGCGGTTTACAATCAGCCCCAGCATTTT. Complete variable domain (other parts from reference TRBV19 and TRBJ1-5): DGGITQSPKYLFRKEGQNVTLSCEQNLNHDAMYWYRQDPGQGLRLIYYSQIVNDFQKGDIAEGYSVSREKKESFPLTVTSAQKNPTAFYLCASTKTAVYNQPQHFGDGTRLSIL.

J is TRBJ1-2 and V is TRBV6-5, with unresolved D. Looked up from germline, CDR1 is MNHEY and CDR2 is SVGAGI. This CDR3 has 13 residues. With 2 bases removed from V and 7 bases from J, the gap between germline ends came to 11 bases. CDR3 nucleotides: TGTGCCAGCAGTTACGAGGGTCCCAGTGGCTACACCTTC. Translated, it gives CASSYEGPSGYTF.

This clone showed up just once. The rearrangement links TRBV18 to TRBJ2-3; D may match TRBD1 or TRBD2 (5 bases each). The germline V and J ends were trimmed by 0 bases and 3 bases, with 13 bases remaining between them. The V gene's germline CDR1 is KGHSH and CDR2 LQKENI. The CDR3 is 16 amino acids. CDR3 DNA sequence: TGTGCCAGCTCACCACCGTCGGGTGGGGGTACAGATACGCAGTATTTT. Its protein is CASSPPSGGGTDTQYF.

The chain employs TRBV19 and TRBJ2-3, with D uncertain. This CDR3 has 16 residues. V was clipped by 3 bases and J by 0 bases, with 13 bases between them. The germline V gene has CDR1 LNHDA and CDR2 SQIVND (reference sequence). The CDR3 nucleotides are TGTGCCAGTAGTATCTGGGATCCATCTAGCACAGATACGCAGTATTTT. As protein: CASSIWDPSSTDTQYF.

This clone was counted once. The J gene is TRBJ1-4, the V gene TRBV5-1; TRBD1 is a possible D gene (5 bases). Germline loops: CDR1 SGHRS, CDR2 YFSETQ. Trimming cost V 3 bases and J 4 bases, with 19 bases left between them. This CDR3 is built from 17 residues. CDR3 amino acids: CASSYPRAGDGNEKLFF. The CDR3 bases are TGCGCCAGCAGCTATCCCCGTGCCGGGGACGGTAATGAAAAACTGTTTTTT.

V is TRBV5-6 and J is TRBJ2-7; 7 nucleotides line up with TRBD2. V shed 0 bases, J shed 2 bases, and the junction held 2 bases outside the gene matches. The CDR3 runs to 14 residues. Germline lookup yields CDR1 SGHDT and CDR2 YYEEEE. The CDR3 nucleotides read TGTGCCAGCAGCTTGGTGCGGGGGACCTACGAGCAGTACTTC. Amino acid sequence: CASSLVRGTYEQYF.

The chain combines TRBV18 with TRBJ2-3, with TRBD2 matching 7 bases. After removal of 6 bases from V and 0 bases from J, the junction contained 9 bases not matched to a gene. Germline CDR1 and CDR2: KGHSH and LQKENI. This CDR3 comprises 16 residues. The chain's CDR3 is CASSPALAVSTDTQYF. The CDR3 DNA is TGTGCCAGCTCGCCGGCCCTAGCGGTGAGCACAGATACGCAGTATTTT. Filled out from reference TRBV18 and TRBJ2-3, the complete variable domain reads NAGVMQNPRHLVRRRGQEARLRCSPMKGHSHVYWYRQLPEEGLKFMVYLQKENIIDESGMPKERFSAEFPKEGPSILRIQQVVRGDSAAYFCASSPALAVSTDTQYFGPGTRLTVL.

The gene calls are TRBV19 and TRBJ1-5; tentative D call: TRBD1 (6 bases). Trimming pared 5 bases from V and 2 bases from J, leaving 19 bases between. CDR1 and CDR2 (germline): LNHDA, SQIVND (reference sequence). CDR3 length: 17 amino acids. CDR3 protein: CASSGGGQSLGNQPQHF. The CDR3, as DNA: TGTGCCAGTAGTGGGGGCGGACAGTCGTTGGGCAATCAGCCCCAGCATTTT.

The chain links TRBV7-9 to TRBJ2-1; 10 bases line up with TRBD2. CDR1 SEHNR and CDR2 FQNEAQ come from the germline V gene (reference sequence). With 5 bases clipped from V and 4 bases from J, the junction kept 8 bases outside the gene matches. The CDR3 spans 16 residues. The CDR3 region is CASSTSLAGVYNEQFF. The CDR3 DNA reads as TGTGCCAGCAGCACAAGTCTAGCGGGAGTTTACAATGAGCAGTTCTTC.

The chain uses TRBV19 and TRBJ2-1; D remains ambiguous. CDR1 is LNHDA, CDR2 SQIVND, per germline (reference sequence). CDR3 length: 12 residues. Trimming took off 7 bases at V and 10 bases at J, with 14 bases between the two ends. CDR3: CASNQDTREQFF. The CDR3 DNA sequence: TGTGCCAGTAACCAAGACACGAGAGAGCAGTTCTTC.